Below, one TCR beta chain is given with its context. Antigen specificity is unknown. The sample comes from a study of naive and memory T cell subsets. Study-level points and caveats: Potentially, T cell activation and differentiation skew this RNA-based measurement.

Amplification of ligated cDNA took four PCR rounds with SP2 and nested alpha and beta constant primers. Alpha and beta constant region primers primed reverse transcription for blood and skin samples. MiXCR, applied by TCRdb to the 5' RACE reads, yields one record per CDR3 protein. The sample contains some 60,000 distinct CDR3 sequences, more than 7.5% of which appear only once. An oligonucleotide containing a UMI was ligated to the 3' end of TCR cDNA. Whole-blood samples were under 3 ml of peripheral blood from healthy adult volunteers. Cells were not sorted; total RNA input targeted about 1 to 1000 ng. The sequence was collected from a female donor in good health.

In DNA, the CDR3 is TGTGCCAGCAAACCTTTGAGGGGAAACACCGGGGAGCTGTTTTTT. Translating gives CASKPLRGNTGELFF. This chain links TRBV7-2 with TRBJ2-2; D tentatively fits TRBD1 or TRBD2 (5 bases each). V was shortened by 7 bases and J by 2 bases, with 14 bases between the two germline ends. Germline CDR1 SGHTA, CDR2 FQGNSA. The CDR3 spans 15 residues.